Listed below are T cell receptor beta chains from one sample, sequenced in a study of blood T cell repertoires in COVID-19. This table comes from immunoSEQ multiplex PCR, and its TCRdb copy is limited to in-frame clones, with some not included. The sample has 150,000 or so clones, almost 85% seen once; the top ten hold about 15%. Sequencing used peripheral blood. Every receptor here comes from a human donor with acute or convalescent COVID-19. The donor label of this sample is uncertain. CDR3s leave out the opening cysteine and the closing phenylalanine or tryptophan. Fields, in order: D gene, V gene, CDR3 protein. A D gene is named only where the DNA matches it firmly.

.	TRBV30	AWTPAGRGSGNTIY
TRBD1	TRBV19	ASSPSARGRDEKLF
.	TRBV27	ASSRFPSDTEAF
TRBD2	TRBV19	ASSIGLAGAEQY
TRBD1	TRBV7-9	ASSPGTAYGYT
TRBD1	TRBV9	ASSVGTRTGYSYEQY
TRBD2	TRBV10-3	AISEWLAGGPSGANVLT
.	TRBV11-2	ASSLERRNTEAF
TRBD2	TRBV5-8	ASSIGLETDTQY
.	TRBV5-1	ASARTEVLSSGNTIY
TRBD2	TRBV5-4	ASSRVLAGSTGELF
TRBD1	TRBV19	ASRIPSPKGQASVT
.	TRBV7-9	ASSLSSGSEKLF
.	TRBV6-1	ASSERENQPQH
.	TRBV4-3	ASSQEGAPNYGYT
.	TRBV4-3	ASSQERDSPLH
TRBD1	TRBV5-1	ASSFSPGQKTGANVLT
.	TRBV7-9	ASSQMASGEKLF
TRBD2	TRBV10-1	ASSSGTGGYEQY
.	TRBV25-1	ASSESGANYGYT
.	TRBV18	ASSRDSSGNTIY
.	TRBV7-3	ASSLDSSLPSLH
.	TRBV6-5	ASFSTGGRTEAF
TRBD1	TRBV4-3	ASSPTTGGSSPLH
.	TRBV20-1	SASGRGSSGNNSPLH
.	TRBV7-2	ASSVGSGYTDTQY
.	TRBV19	ASNKGRGTEAF
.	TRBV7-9	ASSFPGEQETQY
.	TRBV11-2	ASSHRGEQY
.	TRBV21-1	AISDRDNTEAF
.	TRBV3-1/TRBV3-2	ASSQGQDSYNSPLH
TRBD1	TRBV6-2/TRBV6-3	ASSWDRGSGELF
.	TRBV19	ASYRRPVAF
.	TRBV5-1	ASSLGTAGELF
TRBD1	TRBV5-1	ASSLRTGSYGYT
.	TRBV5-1	ASSSGQTKNIQY
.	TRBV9	ASSVDPGMNTEAF
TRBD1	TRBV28	ASSSGGQSFSGNTIY
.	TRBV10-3	AISEREEGYT
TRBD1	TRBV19	ASSTETGRYTGELF
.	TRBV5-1	ASSLETGRSYEQY
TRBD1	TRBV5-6	ASSLAGGRGYEQF
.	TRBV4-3	ASKPDSLYNSPLH
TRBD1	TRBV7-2	ASSQGAEETQY
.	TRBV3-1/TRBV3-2	ASSLTVSGELF
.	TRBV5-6	ASSPWRGTSYNEQF
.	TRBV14	ASSPAAVVETQY
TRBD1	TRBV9	ASSASTGTYGYT
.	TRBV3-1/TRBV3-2	ASDQGKRNQPQH
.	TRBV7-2	ASSSDRYTIY
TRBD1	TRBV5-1	ASSLEGARGGYT
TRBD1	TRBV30	ALDRVKTEAF
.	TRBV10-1	ASSESAQTYGYT
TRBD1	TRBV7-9	ASSFWDRAVYGYT